Following are 20 T cell receptor beta chains from one sample sequenced in a study of shared clonotypes between healthy human individuals. Naive CD8 isolation took CD45RO-negative cells positively selected for CCR7 and excluded terminally differentiated effector memory CD45RA+ cells. TCRdb keeps only in-frame clones here, not all; method: immunoSEQ multiplex PCR. In the table there are approximately 650,000 clones, nearly 97% of which are singletons. The source material was naive CD8+ T cells sorted from blood. These receptors originate from a woman aged 25 to 45 in good health.

The chain recombines TRBV25-1 with TRBJ2-5, with 7 bases matching TRBD2. The end of the DNA fits TRBJ2-7 better, so the J call may be wrong. The germline gives CDR1 MGHDK, CDR2 SYGVNS. There are 14 residues in the CDR3. The CDR3 sequence is CAGASGISSYEQYF. Here the CDR3 DNA reads TGTGCCGGCGCTAGCGGTATTAGCTCCTACGAGCAGTACTTC.

The chain uses TRBV28 and TRBJ2-1; 11 bases map to TRBD2. The CDR3 consists of 18 residues. CDR1 and CDR2 (germline): MDHEN, SYDVKM. The V segment lost 2 bases and the J segment 4 bases; nucleotides outside the gene matches: 10. CDR3 protein: CASSLEVGGTSGYNEQFF. As DNA, the CDR3 is TGTGCCAGCAGTTTAGAGGTAGGCGGGACTAGCGGATACAATGAGCAGTTCTTC. Variable domain in full (rest from reference TRBV28 and TRBJ2-1): DVKVTQSSRYLVKRTGEKVFLECVQDMDHENMFWYRQDPGLGLRLIYFSYDVKMKEKGDIPEGYSVSREKKERFSLILESASTNQTSMYLCASSLEVGGTSGYNEQFFGPGTRLTVL.

The rearrangement links TRBV7-9 to TRBJ2-7, with TRBD2 matching 9 bases. The germline gives CDR1 SEHNR, CDR2 FQNEAQ (reference sequence). The V gene end was trimmed by 2 bases and the J gene end by 4 bases; junction bases not matched to a gene: 15. This CDR3 region has 18 residues. The CDR3 region is CASSLSLAGTQNKYEQYF. Here the CDR3 DNA reads TGTGCCAGCAGCTTAAGTCTAGCGGGAACCCAAAATAAATACGAGCAGTACTTC. The full variable domain, with the rest looked up from reference TRBV7-9 and TRBJ2-7, is DTGVSQNPRHKITKRGQNVTFRCDPISEHNRLYWYRQTLGQGPEFLTYFQNEAQLEKSRLLSDRFSAERPKGSFSTLEIQRTEQGDSAMYLCASSLSLAGTQNKYEQYFGPGTRLTVT.

The rearrangement joins TRBV27 to TRBJ2-1; the D gene is possibly TRBD1 (6 bases). Trimming took off 5 bases at V and 4 bases at J, with 15 bases between the two ends. The germline V gene encodes CDR1 MNHEY and CDR2 SMNVEV (reference sequence). This CDR3 region has 15 residues. CDR3 in DNA: TGTGCCAGCAGTCCCCAGGGGTCCCATTACAATGAGCAGTTCTTC. Amino acids: CASSPQGSHYNEQFF.

The V and J genes are TRBV7-8 and TRBJ1-1; D remains ambiguous. The CDR3 has 18 residues. CDR1 and CDR2 (germline): SGHVS, FQNEAQ. Trimming removed 1 base at V and 2 bases at J, with 20 bases between. In DNA, the CDR3 is TGTGCCAGCAGCTTAGGGTCTGTTTATGGGGAGCAAAACACTGAAGCTTTCTTT. Protein product: CASSLGSVYGEQNTEAFF.

The count of this clone is one. The same CDR3 arises from other DNA sequences in this sample as well. The chain is built from TRBV7-9 and TRBJ2-1, with D unresolved. The germline V gene has CDR1 SEHNR and CDR2 FQNEAQ (reference sequence). The ends were cut back, 3 bases at V and 7 bases at J, with 4 bases in the middle. The CDR3 covers 11 residues. The CDR3, as DNA: TGTGCCAGCAGCTTTCTAAATGAGCAGTTCTTC. It translates to CASSFLNEQFF.

This chain joins TRBV27 and TRBJ2-7; D may correspond to TRBD1 or TRBD2 (5 bases each). CDR1 is MNHEY and CDR2 is SMNVEV in the germline V gene (reference sequence). The CDR3 has 14 amino acids. Trimming took 6 bases from V and 0 from J, leaving 12 bases between them. The CDR3 DNA follows: TGTGCCAGCAGCTGGGACGCGAGCTCCTACGAGCAGTACTTC. It codes for CASSWDASSYEQYF.

The chain's CDR3 is CASSPPNRADTQYF. CDR3 coding DNA: TGTGCCAGCAGCCCCCCGAACAGGGCAGATACGCAGTATTTT. The genes are TRBV11-2 and TRBJ2-3; D is perhaps TRBD1 (6 bases). Germline CDR1 reads SGHAT; CDR2 reads FQNNGV. V gave up 5 bases and J gave up 4 bases, with 13 bases separating them. The CDR3 contains 14 residues.

V and J are TRBV19 and TRBJ1-3; D is uncertain. V lost 3 bases and J 0 bases, leaving 9 bases between the germline ends. Germline V gene sequence: CDR1 LNHDA, CDR2 SQIVND (reference sequence). The CDR3 loop spans 15 amino acids. CDR3 amino acids: CASSIDRNSGNTIYF. The DNA for the CDR3 is TGTGCCAGTAGTATCGACCGAAACTCTGGAAACACCATATATTTT.

The chain joins TRBV19 to TRBJ2-7; maybe TRBD2 (9 bases). The germline gives CDR1 LNHDA, CDR2 SQIVND (reference sequence). The CDR3 runs 14 residues. The V and J ends lost 10 bases and 2 bases respectively, with 18 bases between them. CDR3 sequence: CATRGLAGTYEQYF. CDR3 DNA sequence: TGTGCCACCAGGGGGCTAGCGGGAACCTACGAGCAGTACTTC.

The V call is TRBV28, the J call TRBJ2-1; D not certain. Germline CDR1 reads MDHEN; CDR2 reads SYDVKM. V gave up 2 bases and J gave up 7 bases, with 15 bases separating them. This CDR3 region has 15 residues. CDR3 amino acids: CASSLITSSYNEQFF. The CDR3 coding sequence is TGTGCCAGCAGTTTAATTACCTCCAGTTATAATGAGCAGTTCTTC.

V and J are TRBV5-6 and TRBJ2-2, with D perhaps TRBD1 (6 bases). V shed 4 bases and J shed 0 bases, with 13 bases lying between them. The CDR3 spans 16 residues. CDR1 is SGHDT and CDR2 is YYEEEE in the germline V gene. The CDR3 nucleotides are TGTGCCAGCAGCATAGCCGGGACACCGAACACCGGGGAGCTGTTTTTT. It translates to CASSIAGTPNTGELFF.

The genes are TRBV13 and TRBJ1-5; the D is unclear. The germline V gene encodes CDR1 PRHDT and CDR2 FYEKMQ (reference sequence). The CDR3 runs 16 residues. Trimming took off 2 bases at V and 0 bases at J, with 11 bases between the two ends. The CDR3 is CASSLTGSDSNQPQHF. The CDR3 DNA sequence: TGTGCCAGCAGCTTAACGGGTTCAGATAGCAATCAGCCCCAGCATTTT.

This chain uses TRBV27 with TRBJ2-7; TRBD1 agrees at 11 bases. J gave up 4 bases and V 5 bases, and 13 bases lay outside the gene matches. CDR3 length: 17 residues. CDR1 is MNHEY, CDR2 SMNVEV, per germline (reference sequence). As DNA, the CDR3 is TGTGCCAGCAGTCCCGGACAGGGGGCCCGATTCGGATACGAGCAGTACTTC. It specifies CASSPGQGARFGYEQYF.

The chain is built from TRBV11-2 and TRBJ2-1; tentative D call: TRBD2 (5 bases). Germline V lookup: CDR1 SGHAT, CDR2 FQNNGV. The CDR3 covers 11 residues. Trimming took off 3 bases at V and 12 bases at J, with 9 bases between the two ends. For the CDR3, the DNA is TGTGCCAGCAGCTTCGGGGATGTGCAGTTCTTC. It codes for CASSFGDVQFF.

The gene calls are TRBV9 and TRBJ1-1, with D unresolved. CDR1 is SGDLS, CDR2 YYNGEE, per germline. Trimming cost V 0 bases and J 8 bases, with 8 bases left between them. CDR3 length equals 12 residues. CDR3 DNA sequence: TGTGCCAGCAGCGTAGGGTCAGTAGAAGCTTTCTTT. Translated: CASSVGSVEAFF.

V gene TRBV28 combines with J gene TRBJ2-5; D is ambiguous. Germline V CDR1 and CDR2: MDHEN, SYDVKM. This CDR3 is built from 13 residues. Trimming removed 7 bases from V and 1 base from J, with 10 bases in between. This chain's CDR3 is CASISLTQETQYF. The CDR3 nucleotides read TGTGCCAGCATCTCCCTAACCCAAGAGACCCAGTACTTC.

This sequence joins TRBV28 and TRBJ2-7, with a weak D call TRBD2 (5 bases). The CDR3 totals 14 residues. The germline gives CDR1 MDHEN, CDR2 SYDVKM. V was pared by 2 bases and J by 2 bases, with 10 bases between. The CDR3, as DNA: TGTGCCAGCAGTTTAGAGTGGACTGCCTACGAGCAGTACTTC. Its translation is CASSLEWTAYEQYF.

The chain uses TRBV10-1 and TRBJ2-7; D is uncertain. The CDR3 length is 13 residues. Trimming shortened V by 2 bases and J by 0 bases, and 5 bases separated the two germline ends. CDR1 is WNHNN and CDR2 is SYGVQD in the germline V gene (reference sequence). DNA of the CDR3: TGCGCCAGCAGTGAGCAAACCTCCTACGAGCAGTACTTC. Encoded protein: CASSEQTSYEQYF.

The chain recombines TRBV2 with TRBJ1-5, with unresolved D. The germline CDR1 and CDR2 sequences are SNHLY and FYNNEI. This CDR3 has 17 residues. Trimming removed 0 bases at V and 0 bases at J, with 12 bases between. The DNA of the CDR3 is TGTGCCAGCAGTGAAGCGGGCCGGCCGTATAGCAATCAGCCCCAGCATTTT. Translated, it gives CASSEAGRPYSNQPQHF. The full variable domain, in which reference TRBV2 and TRBJ1-5 provide the parts outside the CDR3, is EPEVTQTPSHQVTQMGQEVILRCVPISNHLYFYWYRQILGQKVEFLVSFYNNEISEKSEIFDDQFSVERPDGSNFTLKIRSTKLEDSAMYFCASSEAGRPYSNQPQHFGDGTRLSIL.